The entry below gives a single TCR beta chain sequence along with its context. Its cognate antigen has yet to be identified. No much larger clone exists at a distance of one base, and base qualities are not known. The sample belongs to a study of blood T cell repertoires in COVID-19 (dated by TCRdb to about 2020). General notes on the study: Samples covering the acute and convalescent phases of COVID-19 were provided by collaborators in the United States, Italy and Spain. The material from the prospective study consisted of cDNA or gDNA derived from T cells, B-cell-depleted T cells, or PBMCs. Deeply sampled blood TCRbeta repertoires from subjects exposed to, actively infected with, or recovered from COVID-19 were included in the dataset. A freely available public database, intended as a resource for researchers studying the immune response to SARS-CoV-2, is where the repertoires were released. The samples were drawn from two sources: the first 160 participants of the ongoing ImmuneRACE study, and over 1,000 subjects contributed by 6 global collaborators. Nearly every sample came with metadata listing a de-identified subject ID, COVID-19 status, age in years and sex. Where HLA class I and class II types were available, the types were taken from metadata supplied by the sample provider, not from assay-based typing. Results the study describes overall, beyond this receptor: The quantity of clinical and demographic metadata differed by source and by participant and was supplied without curation.

Each collaborating institution followed its own protocols to collect whole blood in K2EDTA tubes. For TCRbeta analysis, collaborator samples were shipped as frozen whole blood, as isolated PBMCs, or as DNA extracted from either sample type. The immunoSEQ Assay, a bias-controlled multiplex PCR, was used to amplify TCRbeta CDR3 regions from genomic DNA. As for how the authors treated the data: The number of nucleated cells in each sample was estimated from the amplification of reference gene primers within the assay. To quantify the absolute abundance of each unique TCRbeta CDR3 rearrangement, sequence reads were collapsed and filtered. For each sample, productive Simpson clonality was calculated as the square root of Simpson's diversity index over productive rearrangements. TCRdb provides this immuneACCESS table in a form limited to in-frame rearrangements. Some clones are lacking; in checked studies, under half of them reflect an unresolved V gene, and why the rest are absent is not known. V, J and clone size are those of that table, while D and trimming were read from the DNA. Present in this sample are some 150,000 clones, about three quarters of which were seen just once. The ten most abundant clones make up about 8.4% of the sample.

Via the germline V gene, CDR1 is MDHEN and CDR2 SYDVKM. V is reduced by 6 bases and J by 5 bases, leaving a spacing of 13 bases between them. Its CDR3 holds 14 amino acids, cysteine through phenylalanine. This entry keeps only the CDR3 DNA: 42 bases, framed from base 1. This clonotype was sampled from a woman between 50 and 59 years old with active or convalescent COVID-19. Rearrangement joined TRBV28 to TRBJ1-4; no D gene is confidently identified. The sample taken for sequencing was peripheral blood. The nucleotide sequence reads as follows: TGTGCCAGCAGGGCCCCGGGAGCGAATGAAAAACTGTTTTTT. Translated, this gives CASRAPGANEKLFF.